This TCR beta chain was sequenced for a study of T-cell memory formation after mild COVID-19. The CDR3 runs to 15 residues. Germline assignment: CDR1 SGDLS and CDR2 YYNGEE. The V gene lost 4 bases and the J gene lost 4 bases, with 17 bases spanning the gap. TCRdb re-called the 5' RACE reads through MiXCR, storing one row per CDR3 protein. The sample includes 400,000 to 500,000 distinct CDR3 sequences, 20% of them seen just once. This clonotype was observed once. Sequenced input: PBMCs or a T cell subset sorted from them (not recorded which). This receptor was identified in an adult woman who had mild COVID-19 (a few samples of this study predate the infection). Cell type and time point are not known. The V and J genes are TRBV9 and TRBJ1-2, with a possible D match to TRBD1 (5 bases). The CDR3 bases are TGTGCCAGCAGCCTTAGTCGGGGGATTGGCTATGGCTACACCTTC. This translates into CASSLSRGIGYGYTF.